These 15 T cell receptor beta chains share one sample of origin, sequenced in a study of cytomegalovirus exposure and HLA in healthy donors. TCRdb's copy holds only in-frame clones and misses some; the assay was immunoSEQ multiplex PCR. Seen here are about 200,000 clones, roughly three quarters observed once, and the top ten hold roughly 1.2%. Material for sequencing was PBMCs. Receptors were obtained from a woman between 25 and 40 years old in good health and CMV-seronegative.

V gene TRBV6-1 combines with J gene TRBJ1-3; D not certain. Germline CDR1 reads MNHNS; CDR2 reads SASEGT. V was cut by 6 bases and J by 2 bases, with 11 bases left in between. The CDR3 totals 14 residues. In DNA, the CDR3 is TGTGCCAGCAGGCCTCGAGGGCCTGGAAACACCATATATTTT. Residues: CASRPRGPGNTIYF.

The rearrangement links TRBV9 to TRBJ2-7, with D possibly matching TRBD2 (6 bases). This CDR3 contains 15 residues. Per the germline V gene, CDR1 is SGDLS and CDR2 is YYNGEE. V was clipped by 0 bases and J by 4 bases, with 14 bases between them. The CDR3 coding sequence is TGTGCCAGCAGCGTAGGTGTGGGAGGCTGGTACGAGCAGTACTTC. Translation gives CASSVGVGGWYEQYF.

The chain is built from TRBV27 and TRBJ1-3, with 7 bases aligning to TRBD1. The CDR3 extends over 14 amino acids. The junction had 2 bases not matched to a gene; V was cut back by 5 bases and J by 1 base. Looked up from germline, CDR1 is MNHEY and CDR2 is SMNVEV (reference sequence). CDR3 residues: CASSPTGSGNTIYF. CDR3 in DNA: TGTGCCAGCAGTCCGACAGGGTCTGGAAACACCATATATTTT.

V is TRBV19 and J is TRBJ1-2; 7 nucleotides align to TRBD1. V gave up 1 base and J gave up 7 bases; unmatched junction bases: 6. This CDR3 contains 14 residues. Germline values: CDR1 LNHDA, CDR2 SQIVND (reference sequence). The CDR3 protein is CASSIAGTAPGYTF. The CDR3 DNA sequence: TGTGCCAGTAGTATAGCGGGGACAGCTCCTGGCTACACCTTC.

In DNA, the CDR3 is TGTGCCAGCAGTCGCAACGCGGGCGGCGAGCAGTACTTC. This codes for CASSRNAGGEQYF. The rearrangement links TRBV5-6 to TRBJ2-7; weak D call: TRBD2 (5 bases). Germline V gene lookup returns CDR1 SGHDT and CDR2 YYEEEE. Trimming pared 5 bases from V and 6 bases from J, leaving 15 bases between. The CDR3 is 13 residues long.

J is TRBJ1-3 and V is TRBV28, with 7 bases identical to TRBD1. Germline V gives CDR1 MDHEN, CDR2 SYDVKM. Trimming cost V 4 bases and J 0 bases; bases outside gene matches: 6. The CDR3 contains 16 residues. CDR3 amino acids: CASSSPGGSSGNTIYF. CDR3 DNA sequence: TGTGCCAGCAGTTCCCCAGGGGGATCCTCTGGAAACACCATATATTTT.

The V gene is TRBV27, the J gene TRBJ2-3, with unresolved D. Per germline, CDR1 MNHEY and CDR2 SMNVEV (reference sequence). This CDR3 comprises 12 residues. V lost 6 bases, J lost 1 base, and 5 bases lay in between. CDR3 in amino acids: CASRQRTDTQYF. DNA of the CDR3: TGTGCCAGCAGACAGCGCACAGATACGCAGTATTTT.

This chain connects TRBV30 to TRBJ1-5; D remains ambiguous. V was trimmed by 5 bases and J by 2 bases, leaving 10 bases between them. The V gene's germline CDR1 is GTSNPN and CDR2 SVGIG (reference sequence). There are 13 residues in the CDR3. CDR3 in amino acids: CAWGGGGNQPQHF. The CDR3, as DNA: TGTGCCTGGGGAGGTGGGGGCAATCAGCCCCAGCATTTT.

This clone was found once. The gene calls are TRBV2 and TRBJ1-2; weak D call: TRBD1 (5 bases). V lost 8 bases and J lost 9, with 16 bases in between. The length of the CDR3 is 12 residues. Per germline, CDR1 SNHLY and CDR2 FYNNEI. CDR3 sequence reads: CASGKQAMSYTF. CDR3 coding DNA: TGTGCCAGCGGGAAACAGGCTATGAGCTACACCTTC. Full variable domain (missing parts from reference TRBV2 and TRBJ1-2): EPEVTQTPSHQVTQMGQEVILRCVPISNHLYFYWYRQILGQKVEFLVSFYNNEISEKSEIFDDQFSVERPDGSNFTLKIRSTKLEDSAMYFCASGKQAMSYTFGSGTRLTVV.

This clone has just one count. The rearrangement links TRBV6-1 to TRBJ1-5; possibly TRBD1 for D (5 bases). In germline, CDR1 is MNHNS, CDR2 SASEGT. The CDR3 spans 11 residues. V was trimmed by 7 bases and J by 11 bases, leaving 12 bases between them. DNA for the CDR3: TGTGCCAGCACCACAGGTTGGGCCCAGCATTTT. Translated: CASTTGWAQHF.

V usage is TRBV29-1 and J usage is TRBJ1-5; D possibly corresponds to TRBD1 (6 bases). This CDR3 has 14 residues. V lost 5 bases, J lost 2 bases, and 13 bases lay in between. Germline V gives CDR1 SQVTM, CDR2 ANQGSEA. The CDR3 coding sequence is TGCAGCGTTAACTCCGAGGGGGGCAATCAGCCCCAGCATTTT. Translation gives CSVNSEGGNQPQHF. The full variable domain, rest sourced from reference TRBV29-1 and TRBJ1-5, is SAVISQKPSRDICQRGTSLTIQCQVDSQVTMMFWYRQQPGQSLTLIATANQGSEATYESGFVIDKFPISRPNLTFSTLTVSNMSPEDSSIYLCSVNSEGGNQPQHFGDGTRLSIL.

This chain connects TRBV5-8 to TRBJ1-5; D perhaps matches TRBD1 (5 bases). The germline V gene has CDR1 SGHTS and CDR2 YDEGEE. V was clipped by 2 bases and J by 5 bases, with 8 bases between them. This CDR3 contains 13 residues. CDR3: CASSFGADQPQHF. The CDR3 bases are TGTGCCAGCAGCTTTGGGGCCGATCAGCCCCAGCATTTT.

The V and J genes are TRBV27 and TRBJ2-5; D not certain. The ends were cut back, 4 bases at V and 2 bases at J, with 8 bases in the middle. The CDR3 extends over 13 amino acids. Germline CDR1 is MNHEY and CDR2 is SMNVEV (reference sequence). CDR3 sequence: CASSSSEQETQYF. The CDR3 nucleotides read TGTGCCAGCAGTTCTTCAGAACAAGAGACCCAGTACTTC.

CDR3 in amino acids: CASSLTGFGGETQYF. The CDR3 DNA is TGCGCCAGCAGCCTCACAGGGTTTGGAGGAGAGACCCAGTACTTC. V gene TRBV5-1 combines with J gene TRBJ2-5; D may be TRBD1 (6 bases). CDR1 SGHRS and CDR2 YFSETQ come from the germline V gene. V was cut by 4 bases and J by 4 bases, with 17 bases left in between. CDR3 length: 15 residues.

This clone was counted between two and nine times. The CDR3 DNA reads TGTGCCAGCAGTGGCCTGGGACTCCTGGGAGGAGAAACTGAAGCTTTCTTT. It encodes CASSGLGLLGGETEAFF. This sequence joins TRBV6-1 and TRBJ1-1; a possible D gene is TRBD1 (5 bases). Germline V lookup: CDR1 MNHNS, CDR2 SASEGT. The CDR3 sequence is 17 residues long. Trimming took off 4 bases at V and 5 bases at J, with 23 bases between the two ends.